This T cell receptor (beta chain) was recorded in a study of neurological immune-mediated disorders. Findings of the study overall: Across subjects, expanded clones had no CDR3 amino acid sequences in common, pointing to private repertoires in all groups.

The CDR3 runs 15 residues. V lost 7 bases and J lost 1, with 17 bases in between. Germline V lookup: CDR1 MDHEN, CDR2 SYDVKM. By 5'RACE with 10-nucleotide random UMIs, the cDNA was made. TCRdb ran MiXCR on the 5' RACE reads and lists one entry per CDR3 protein. The table lists tens of thousands of distinct CDR3 sequences, around 14% of them singletons. This clonotype was observed at least ten times. What it binds is not known. The source is a man between 65 and 79 years old in good health. The sequenced material came from PBMCs. The chain is built from TRBV28 and TRBJ2-7, with D maybe TRBD1 (5 bases). CDR3: CASKDLGQGSYEQYF. DNA for the CDR3: TGTGCCAGCAAAGATCTCGGTCAGGGATCCTACGAGCAGTACTTC.